The following is a T cell receptor beta chain sequence with its context. The data derive from a study of blood T cell repertoires in COVID-19. Germline lookup yields CDR1 PRHDT and CDR2 FYEKMQ (reference sequence). V was clipped by 2 bases and J by 3 bases; unmatched bases: 2. The CDR3 is 16 amino acids. Produced via immunoSEQ multiplex PCR; TCRdb's table is partial and in-frame only. Of about 100,000 clones detected, roughly 90% appear once; the ten largest clones hold roughly 2.1%. What was sequenced was peripheral blood. This chain links TRBV13 with TRBJ2-3, with 13 bases aligning to TRBD2. This sequence was found in a man over 45 with active COVID-19. The CDR3 loop reads CASSLRTSGSTDTQYF. The DNA of the CDR3 is TGTGCCAGCAGCTTAAGGACTAGCGGGAGTACAGATACGCAGTATTTT.